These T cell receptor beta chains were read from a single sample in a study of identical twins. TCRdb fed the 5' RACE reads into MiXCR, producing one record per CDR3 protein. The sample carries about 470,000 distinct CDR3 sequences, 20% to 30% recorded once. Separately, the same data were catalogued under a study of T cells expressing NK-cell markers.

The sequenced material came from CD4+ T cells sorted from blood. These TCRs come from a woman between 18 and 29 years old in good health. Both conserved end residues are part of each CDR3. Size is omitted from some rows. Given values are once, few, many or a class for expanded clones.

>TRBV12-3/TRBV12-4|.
CASSLYRVKLFF
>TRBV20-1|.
CSAPPLGSDEAFF
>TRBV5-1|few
CASSLDGWVRSTDTQYF
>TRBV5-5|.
CASSLAFSYEQYF
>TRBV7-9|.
CASSERWDYGYTF
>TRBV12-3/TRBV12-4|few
CASSFGQGNGLGEKLFF
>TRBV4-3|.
CASSQVWFRGNYGYTF
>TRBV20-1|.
CSATGQGGTEAFF
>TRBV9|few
CASSVFAGVSTDTQYF
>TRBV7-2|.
CASSAGTSSEQYF
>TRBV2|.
CASSRLEHRYEQYF
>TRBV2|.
CASSTQNTGELFF
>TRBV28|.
CATSPGALYEQYF
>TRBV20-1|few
CSAYRPGNTGELFF
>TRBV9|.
CASSIGTGGFYEQYF
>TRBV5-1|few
CASSLDLGHQPQHF
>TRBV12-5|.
CASGQVVDTQYF
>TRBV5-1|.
CASSGDGPRNSPLHF
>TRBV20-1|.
CSARARRGGNEQFF
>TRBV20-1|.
CSARVTSSLAYNEQFF
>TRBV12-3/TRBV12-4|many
CASSLSGGYTF
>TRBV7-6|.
CASSLSAGGDQETQYF